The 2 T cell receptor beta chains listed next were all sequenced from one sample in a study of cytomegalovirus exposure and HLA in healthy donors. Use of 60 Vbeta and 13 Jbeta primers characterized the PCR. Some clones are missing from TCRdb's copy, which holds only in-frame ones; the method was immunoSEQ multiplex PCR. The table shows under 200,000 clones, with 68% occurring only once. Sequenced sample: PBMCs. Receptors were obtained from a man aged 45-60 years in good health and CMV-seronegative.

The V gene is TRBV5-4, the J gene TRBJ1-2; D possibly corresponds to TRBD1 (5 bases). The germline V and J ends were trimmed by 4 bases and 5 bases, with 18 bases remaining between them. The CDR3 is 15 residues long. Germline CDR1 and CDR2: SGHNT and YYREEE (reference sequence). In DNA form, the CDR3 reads TGTGCCAGCAGCGTACCGGGGGAAGTCGGGTATGGCTACACCTTC. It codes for CASSVPGEVGYGYTF.

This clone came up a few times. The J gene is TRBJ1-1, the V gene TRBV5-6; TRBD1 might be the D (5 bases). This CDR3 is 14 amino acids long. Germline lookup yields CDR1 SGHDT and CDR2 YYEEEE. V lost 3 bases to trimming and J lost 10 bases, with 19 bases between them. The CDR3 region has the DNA TGTGCCAGCAGCTCCCAGGTGCCCAGGCAGGGAGCTTTCTTT. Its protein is CASSSQVPRQGAFF. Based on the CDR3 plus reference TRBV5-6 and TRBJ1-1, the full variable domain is DAGVTQSPTHLIKTRGQQVTLRCSPKSGHDTVSWYQQALGQGPQFIFQYYEEEERQRGNFPDRFSGHQFPNYSSELNVNALLLGDSALYLCASSSQVPRQGAFFGQGTRLTVV.